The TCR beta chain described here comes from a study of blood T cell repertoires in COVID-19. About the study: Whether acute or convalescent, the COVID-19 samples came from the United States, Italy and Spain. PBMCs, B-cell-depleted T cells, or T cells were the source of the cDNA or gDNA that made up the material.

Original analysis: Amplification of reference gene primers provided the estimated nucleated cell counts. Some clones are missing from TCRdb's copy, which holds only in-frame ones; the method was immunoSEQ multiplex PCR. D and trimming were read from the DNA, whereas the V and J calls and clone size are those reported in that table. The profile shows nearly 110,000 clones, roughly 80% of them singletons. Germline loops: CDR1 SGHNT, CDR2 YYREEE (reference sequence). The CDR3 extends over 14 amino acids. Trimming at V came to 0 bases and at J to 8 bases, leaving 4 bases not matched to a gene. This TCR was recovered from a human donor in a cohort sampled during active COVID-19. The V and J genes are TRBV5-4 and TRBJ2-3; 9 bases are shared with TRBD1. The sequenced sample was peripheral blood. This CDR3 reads CASSLEQGAGTQYF. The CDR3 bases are TGTGCCAGCAGCTTGGAACAGGGGGCAGGTACGCAGTATTTT.